This passage covers 2 T cell receptor beta chains from one sample sequenced in a study of Ad26.COV2.S vaccination and SARS-CoV-2 variants. The protocol was immunoSEQ multiplex PCR, while the TCRdb copy is restricted to in-frame clones and leaves out a portion. The table records fewer than 400,000 clones, about 88% of them present only once. Noted treatment: some 20 received Ad26.COV2.S at low or high dose, single or two shots; 5 received placebo; per-sample allocation not given. Material that was analyzed had been drawn on day 63 after the first vaccine or placebo injection. Sequencing was performed on peripheral blood, taken in a trial of Ad26.COV2.S vaccine versus placebo. The receptor source for this set is a person between 18 and 65 years old who received the Ad26.COV2.S COVID-19 vaccine or a placebo.

This chain connects TRBV5-1 to TRBJ1-2; TRBD1 is a possible D gene (6 bases). From germline, CDR1 is SGHRS and CDR2 YFSETQ. Trimming removed 0 bases from V and 7 bases from J, with 13 bases in between. The CDR3 has 14 amino acids. CDR3 DNA sequence: TGCGCCAGCAGCTTGGCCGCGGAGGGGGGTGGCTACACCTTC. This encodes CASSLAAEGGGYTF.

V is TRBV25-1 and J is TRBJ2-1; the D is unclear. The germline V gene encodes CDR1 MGHDK and CDR2 SYGVNS. This CDR3 contains 13 residues. Trimming cost V 6 bases and J 4 bases, with 10 bases left between them. The CDR3 loop is CASSPGPYNEQFF. CDR3 DNA: TGTGCCAGCAGCCCAGGACCGTACAATGAGCAGTTCTTC.